These 28 T cell receptor beta chains came from one sample sequenced in a study of blood T cells in healthy people across ages. The authors ran a second PCR of roughly 6 to 12 cycles using a sample-barcoded 5' primer and a J-beta primer mix. TCRdb re-called the 5' RACE reads with MiXCR, one entry per CDR3 protein. This sample has about 930,000 distinct CDR3 sequences; roughly 28% occur once, and the top ten carry approximately 10%. The same data also went into a second study, on T cells of mothers and their children.

The sequencing input was blood. The receptors come from a woman aged 40 to 49 in good health.

This clonotype was picked up one time. The junction does not match germline at one end; this may be a read error. The gene calls are TRBV18 and TRBJ1-2; TRBD1 is a possible D gene (6 bases). The germline CDR1 and CDR2 sequences are KGHSH and LQKENI. This CDR3 has 14 residues. CDR3 amino acids: CASSPEQGSYDYTF. The CDR3 DNA is TGTGCCAGCTCACCGGAACAGGGCTCCTATGACTACACCTTC.

The chain has TRBV4-3 and TRBJ1-2, with 8 nucleotides matching TRBD1. The V segment lost 3 bases and the J segment 5 bases; nucleotides outside the gene matches: 8. From germline, CDR1 is LGHNA and CDR2 YSLEER. The CDR3 extends over 15 amino acids. CDR3 DNA sequence: TGCGCCAGCAGCCAGTCTGGACAGGGACTTTATGGCTACACCTTC. Translated: CASSQSGQGLYGYTF.

This clonotype has a handful of counts. The J gene is TRBJ1-2, the V gene TRBV10-3, with TRBD1 matching over 8 bases. The CDR3 covers 14 residues. CDR1 and CDR2 from the germline V gene are ENHRY and SYGVKD. Trimming removed 6 bases from V and 3 bases from J; junction bases left unmatched: 6. The CDR3 here is CAIREQGVDYGYTF. The CDR3 nucleotides read TGTGCCATCAGGGAACAGGGGGTAGACTATGGCTACACCTTC.

The chain joins TRBV7-9 to TRBJ2-4; 11 bases are shared with TRBD1. Germline V lookup: CDR1 SEHNR, CDR2 FQNEAQ (reference sequence). The CDR3 totals 15 residues. The V segment lost 5 bases and the J segment 3 bases; nucleotides outside the gene matches: 3. The CDR3: CASSTGTGGKNIQYF. CDR3 nucleotides: TGTGCCAGCAGCACCGGGACAGGGGGCAAAAACATTCAGTACTTC.

This clonotype was picked up a small number of times. V usage is TRBV7-6 and J usage is TRBJ2-7; the D gene is possibly TRBD2 (7 bases). The germline V gene has CDR1 SGHVS and CDR2 FNYEAQ. CDR3 length: 13 amino acids. V lost 4 bases and J lost 6, with 13 bases in between. The CDR3 protein is CASSSEGGAEQYF. CDR3 DNA: TGTGCCAGCAGCTCAGAGGGGGGGGCCGAGCAGTACTTC.

This clonotype came up a few times. The chain couples TRBV11-2 to TRBJ2-7; D remains ambiguous. V was shortened by 4 bases and J by 3 bases, with 13 bases between the two germline ends. Germline values: CDR1 SGHAT, CDR2 FQNNGV. The CDR3 runs 14 residues. The CDR3 DNA sequence: TGTGCCAGCAGCTCCCTTCGGGCAGGCTACGAGCAGTACTTC. Protein product: CASSSLRAGYEQYF.

The chain carries TRBV5-1 and TRBJ2-3; D not certain. Germline V lookup: CDR1 SGHRS, CDR2 YFSETQ. This CDR3 region has 13 residues. Deletions cut 2 bases from V and 2 bases from J, with 6 bases between. Here the CDR3 reads CASSFSATDTQYF. CDR3 coding DNA: TGCGCCAGCAGCTTTTCAGCCACAGATACGCAGTATTTT.

This clonotype was recorded many times. The CDR3 DNA reads TGCAGCGTTGGGCCTGACGGGTACGAGCAGTACTTC. It is translated as CSVGPDGYEQYF. The gene calls are TRBV29-1 and TRBJ2-7; D not certain. Trimming removed 4 bases from V and 4 bases from J, with 11 bases in between. The germline gives CDR1 SQVTM, CDR2 ANQGSEA. The CDR3 runs to 12 residues.

The rearrangement joins TRBV5-1 to TRBJ1-2; D not resolved. Germline V gives CDR1 SGHRS, CDR2 YFSETQ. V was clipped by 4 bases and J by 11 bases, with 24 bases between them. The CDR3 has 15 residues. CDR3 DNA: TGCGCCAGCAGCCTAAGGACGGACGGTAGTGGAAAATACACCTTC. Translated: CASSLRTDGSGKYTF.

This clonotype appeared once. The chain links TRBV3-1 to TRBJ1-1; D unclear. V was clipped by 2 bases and J by 9 bases, with 10 bases between them. This CDR3 contains 12 residues. The germline CDR1 and CDR2 sequences are LGHDT and YNNKEL (reference sequence). The CDR3 coding sequence is TGTGCCAGCAGCCAAAATCGGCATAAAGCTTTCTTT. It yields the protein CASSQNRHKAFF.

Details on this clonotype: It may be a read error: a sequence one base away is much more abundant. The chain employs TRBV12-3 or TRBV12-4 and TRBJ2-7; 7 bases line up with TRBD1. V trimming: 7 bases; J trimming: 4 bases; junction bases outside the gene matches: 10. The CDR3 spans 14 residues. The chain's CDR3 is CASKSNRGGYEQYF. CDR3 in DNA: TGTGCCAGCAAATCCAACAGGGGTGGATACGAGCAGTACTTC.

This chain uses TRBV4-1 with TRBJ2-6; D is possibly TRBD1 (7 bases). The germline V and J ends were trimmed by 0 bases and 0 bases, with 21 bases remaining between them. CDR3 length: 21 amino acids. Germline-derived CDR1 and CDR2 are MGHRA and YSYEKL. CDR3 sequence reads: CASSQDWGSAGGYSGANVLTF. In DNA form, the CDR3 reads TGCGCCAGCAGCCAAGATTGGGGGTCGGCAGGGGGGTACTCTGGGGCCAACGTCCTGACTTTC.

This chain connects TRBV7-8 to TRBJ2-7, with 11 nucleotides matching TRBD1. The CDR3 is 14 residues long. The V gene's germline CDR1 is SGHVS and CDR2 FQNEAQ. V trimming: 4 bases; J trimming: 5 bases; junction bases outside the gene matches: 4. DNA of the CDR3: TGTGCCAGCAGCTCCTGGGACAGGGGGGACGAGCAGTACTTC. It yields the protein CASSSWDRGDEQYF.

At least ten counts were recorded for this clonotype. The V and J genes are TRBV28 and TRBJ2-4; 12 bases are a match to TRBD1. This CDR3 comprises 17 residues. The ends lost 3 bases at V and 6 bases at J; junction bases unmatched: 9. Germline V gene lookup returns CDR1 MDHEN and CDR2 SYDVKM. This CDR3 reads CASSFLGTGGFGNIQYF. The CDR3 bases are TGTGCCAGCAGTTTTTTAGGGACAGGGGGCTTTGGAAACATTCAGTACTTC. The entire variable domain, with the rest obtained from reference TRBV28 and TRBJ2-4, is as follows: DVKVTQSSRYLVKRTGEKVFLECVQDMDHENMFWYRQDPGLGLRLIYFSYDVKMKEKGDIPEGYSVSREKKERFSLILESASTNQTSMYLCASSFLGTGGFGNIQYFGAGTRLSVL.

The chain combines TRBV7-3 with TRBJ1-1, with D maybe TRBD1 (6 bases). CDR1 SGHTA and CDR2 FQGTGA come from the germline V gene. This CDR3 has 14 amino acids. The V gene lost 5 bases and the J gene lost 11 bases, with 21 bases spanning the gap. CDR3 sequence reads: CASSPTPQGHPAFF. CDR3 in DNA: TGTGCCAGCAGCCCCACCCCACAGGGTCATCCGGCTTTCTTT.

This clonotype came up a few times. The chain has TRBV3-1 and TRBJ1-5; no definite D call. V lost 1 base to trimming and J lost 0 bases, with 7 bases between them. This CDR3 comprises 15 residues. Looked up from germline, CDR1 is LGHDT and CDR2 is YNNKEL (reference sequence). The CDR3 loop is CASSQGGYSNQPQHF. CDR3 sequence (DNA): TGTGCCAGCAGCCAAGGAGGTTATAGCAATCAGCCCCAGCATTTT.

The V call is TRBV24-1, the J call TRBJ2-3; D not certain. This CDR3 has 15 residues. V dropped 3 bases and J dropped 3 bases, with 12 bases sitting between them. Germline V gene sequence: CDR1 KGHDR, CDR2 SFDVKD. The CDR3 sequence is CATSDLRQNTDTQYF. The CDR3 coding sequence is TGTGCCACCAGTGATCTGCGCCAAAATACAGATACGCAGTATTTT.

This clonotype was detected a few times. The genes are TRBV20-1 and TRBJ2-3; D is unresolved. The V gene lost 5 bases and the J gene lost 6 bases, with 12 bases spanning the gap. The germline CDR1 and CDR2 sequences are DFQATT and SNEGSKA (reference sequence). This CDR3 comprises 12 residues. The chain's CDR3 is CSAHGPSDTQYF. In DNA form, the CDR3 reads TGCAGTGCTCATGGACCGTCGGATACGCAGTATTTT.

This clonotype occurred once. The chain joins TRBV20-1 to TRBJ2-7, with D perhaps matching TRBD1 (5 bases). Germline CDR1 and CDR2: DFQATT and SNEGSKA (reference sequence). V was pared by 4 bases and J by 1 base, with 14 bases between. The CDR3 totals 14 residues. The CDR3, as DNA: TGCAGTGCTACAGGGTCCAGACAGTCCTACGAGCAGTACTTC. Translating gives CSATGSRQSYEQYF.

Many counts were recorded for this clonotype. The V and J genes are TRBV28 and TRBJ2-1, with 7 nucleotides matching TRBD2. Trimming took 11 bases from V and 6 from J; bases not matched to a gene: 4. Germline values: CDR1 MDHEN, CDR2 SYDVKM. This CDR3 contains 11 residues. The CDR3 nucleotides are TGTGCCTCGACGGGAGGCAATGAGCAGTTCTTC. It codes for CASTGGNEQFF.

The V gene is TRBV7-2, the J gene TRBJ2-1; 9 nucleotides agree with TRBD2. V shed 1 base, J shed 6 bases, and the junction held 7 bases outside the gene matches. The CDR3 runs to 16 residues. Germline CDR1 SGHTA, CDR2 FQGNSA. CDR3 protein: CASSLGAAGGLNEQFF. The CDR3 DNA sequence: TGTGCCAGCAGCTTAGGGGCAGCGGGGGGCCTCAATGAGCAGTTCTTC.

This chain joins TRBV10-3 and TRBJ1-5; no definite D call. V shed 6 bases and J shed 0 bases, with 9 bases lying between them. CDR1 is ENHRY, CDR2 SYGVKD, per germline. This CDR3 region has 14 residues. In DNA, the CDR3 is TGTGCCATCAGACCTACGGATAGCAATCAGCCCCAGCATTTT. This encodes CAIRPTDSNQPQHF.

The rearrangement uses TRBV6-6 and TRBJ1-2, with 9 positions matching TRBD1. V lost 2 bases to trimming and J lost 4 bases; unmatched junction nucleotides: 5. The CDR3 spans 15 residues. Germline V lookup: CDR1 MNHNY, CDR2 SVGAGI (reference sequence). The CDR3 region is CASSYPTGGSYGYTF. In DNA form, the CDR3 reads TGTGCCAGCAGTTACCCGACAGGGGGGAGCTATGGCTACACCTTC.

Note on this clonotype: A read error may account for a junction end that differs from germline. The V gene is TRBV6-1, the J gene TRBJ2-3, with D perhaps TRBD2 (5 bases). CDR3 length: 17 residues. Looked up from germline, CDR1 is MNHNS and CDR2 is SASEGT. CDR3 sequence reads: CASSGPFRPSSTDAQYF. DNA for the CDR3: TGTGCCAGCAGTGGCCCGTTCAGGCCTTCTAGCACAGATGCGCAGTATTTT.

This clonotype showed up many times. This rearrangement joins TRBV15 to TRBJ2-3; D is ambiguous. The CDR3 covers 14 residues. V was cut by 5 bases and J by 1 base, with 10 bases left in between. Germline V gene lookup returns CDR1 LNHNV and CDR2 YYDKDF (reference sequence). CDR3 residues: CATSVSIGTDTQYF. In nucleotides, the CDR3 is TGTGCCACCAGCGTCAGTATTGGCACAGATACGCAGTATTTT.

This clonotype appeared many times. This chain joins TRBV6-6 and TRBJ2-7, with TRBD1 matching 7 bases. J was trimmed by 1 base and V by 5 bases; bases with no gene match: 11. The CDR3 has 16 residues. The germline gives CDR1 MNHNY, CDR2 SVGAGI (reference sequence). CDR3: CASSRQGGVESYEQYF. In nucleotides, the CDR3 is TGTGCCAGCAGTAGACAGGGTGGTGTGGAGTCCTACGAGCAGTACTTC.

This clonotype was observed many times. The rearrangement links TRBV18 to TRBJ1-4; TRBD1 might be the D (5 bases). The V gene's germline CDR1 is KGHSH and CDR2 LQKENI. V was pared by 8 bases and J by 0 bases, with 13 bases between. This CDR3 contains 15 residues. The DNA of the CDR3 is TGTGCCAGCAGCCCCGGACAAGCAACTAATGAAAAACTGTTTTTT. Encoded protein: CASSPGQATNEKLFF.

This clonotype came up a few times. Being one base from a much bigger clone, this may be a read error. J is TRBJ2-7 and V is TRBV20-1, with 7 positions matching TRBD1. Germline V gene lookup returns CDR1 DFQATT and CDR2 SNEGSKA (reference sequence). This CDR3 spans 14 amino acids. The J segment lost 5 bases and the V segment lost 5 bases, leaving 12 bases of the junction unmatched. CDR3 sequence reads: CSAAGTAYVHEQYF. In DNA form, the CDR3 reads TGCAGTGCTGCCGGGACAGCCTATGTCCACGAGCAGTACTTC.